This T cell receptor beta chain came from a study of T cell responses to AZD1222 COVID-19 vaccine. Regarding the study as a whole: Increased Spike-specific TCR breadth and depth were observed after two AZD1222 doses.

CDR1 is SNHLY and CDR2 is FYNNEI in the germline V gene. The CDR3 sequence is 14 residues long. V lost 10 bases and J lost 0, with 13 bases in between. Produced via immunoSEQ multiplex PCR; TCRdb's table is partial and in-frame only. The sample consists of 120,000 to 150,000 clones, approximately 95% of them appearing once. Worth noting for this clone: What it binds is unknown.

Sequences were derived from peripheral blood, sampled on day 0 of MenACWY control vaccination. This sequence joins TRBV2 and TRBJ1-5; D is perhaps TRBD1 (6 bases). The origin of this receptor is an adult in good health. The CDR3 spells CATTGINSNQPQHF. CDR3 nucleotide sequence: TGTGCCACCACAGGGATCAATAGCAATCAGCCCCAGCATTTT.